This TCR beta chain was found in a study of blood T cell repertoires in COVID-19. The CDR3 spans 16 residues. Germline CDR1 and CDR2: SGHDN and FVKESK. Trimming removed 4 bases from V and 2 bases from J; junction bases left unmatched: 8. Data came from immunoSEQ multiplex PCR; TCRdb stores just in-frame clones and leaves some out. The sample records more than 150,000 clones, around 80% being singletons. This receptor was identified in a human donor in a cohort sampled during active COVID-19. Sequencing input: peripheral blood. The J gene is TRBJ2-7, the V gene TRBV14, with TRBD1 matching over 10 bases. CDR3 sequence: CASSPVGTGAPYEQYF. For the CDR3, the DNA is TGTGCCAGCAGCCCGGTCGGGACAGGGGCGCCCTACGAGCAGTACTTC. Using reference TRBV14 and TRBJ2-7 for the parts outside the CDR3, the full variable domain is EAGVTQFPSHSVIEKGQTVTLRCDPISGHDNLYWYRRVMGKEIKFLLHFVKESKQDESGMPNNRFLAERTGGTYSTLKVQPAELEDSGVYFCASSPVGTGAPYEQYFGPGTRLTVT.